The present TCR beta chain was sequenced within a study of metastatic and nonmetastatic thyroid tumors. This clone came up many times. No patient received treatment before thyroid surgery. The ends were cut back, 6 bases at V and 2 bases at J, with 20 bases in the middle. The CDR3 runs 15 residues. Germline CDR1 reads DFQATT; CDR2 reads SNEGSKA (reference sequence). With MiXCR, TCRdb reprocessed the PCR reads. The sample yields about 25,000 clones, around a fifth seen once. This rearrangement joins TRBV20-1 to TRBJ2-7; D perhaps matches TRBD2 (6 bases). Sample: blood. This receptor was identified in a male donor with papillary thyroid cancer or a benign thyroid nodule (not recorded which). Some clones in this sample may be carry-over from other donors' samples. CDR3 protein: CSARVPGLEPYEQYF. DNA of the CDR3: TGCAGTGCCCGGGTCCCGGGACTCGAGCCCTACGAGCAGTACTTC.